The next 3 T cell receptor beta chains were all read from a single sample in a study of shared clonotypes between healthy human individuals (dated by TCRdb to the early 2020s). Library preparation used the immunoSEQ multiplex PCR assay. TCRdb mirrors the immuneACCESS table, restricted to in-frame sequences. Some clones are absent from its copies; in checked studies, under half trace to an unresolved V gene, and the reason for the others is unknown. The sample includes almost 750,000 clones, with 72% observed a single time. The ten largest clonotypes hold roughly 1.8% of the sample. The sequenced sample consisted of memory CD4+ T cells sorted from blood. The sample's cell subset or site label, decoded: CD45RA-negative fraction. The receptors come from a woman in her 30s in good health.

The V gene is TRBV7-9, the J gene TRBJ2-7, with 8 bases lining up with TRBD2. CDR1 SEHNR and CDR2 FQNEAQ come from the germline V gene (reference sequence). V dropped 3 bases and J dropped 6; count of bases not matched to a gene: 7. CDR3 length: 14 amino acids. CDR3 nucleotide sequence: TGTGCCAGCAGCTTTAATAGCGGGGCTGGCGAGCAGTACTTC. Its translation is CASSFNSGAGEQYF.

This clone was detected a few times. The chain is built from TRBV11-3 and TRBJ2-3; D is perhaps TRBD1 or TRBD2 (5 bases each). Germline CDR1 reads SGHNT; CDR2 reads YENEEA. Trimming pared 5 bases from V and 0 bases from J, leaving 15 bases between. CDR3 length: 16 residues. CDR3 nucleotides: TGTGCCAGCAGCGCAGGGACGGAGGCTAGCACAGATACGCAGTATTTT. This encodes CASSAGTEASTDTQYF.

The V and J genes are TRBV28 and TRBJ2-4; D uncertain. V gave up 5 bases and J gave up 7 bases, with 18 bases separating them. CDR1 is MDHEN, CDR2 SYDVKM, per germline. The CDR3 is 15 amino acids. CDR3 sequence reads: CASSPYLEGSNIQYF. CDR3 coding DNA: TGTGCCAGCAGTCCCTACCTCGAAGGTTCGAACATTCAGTACTTC.